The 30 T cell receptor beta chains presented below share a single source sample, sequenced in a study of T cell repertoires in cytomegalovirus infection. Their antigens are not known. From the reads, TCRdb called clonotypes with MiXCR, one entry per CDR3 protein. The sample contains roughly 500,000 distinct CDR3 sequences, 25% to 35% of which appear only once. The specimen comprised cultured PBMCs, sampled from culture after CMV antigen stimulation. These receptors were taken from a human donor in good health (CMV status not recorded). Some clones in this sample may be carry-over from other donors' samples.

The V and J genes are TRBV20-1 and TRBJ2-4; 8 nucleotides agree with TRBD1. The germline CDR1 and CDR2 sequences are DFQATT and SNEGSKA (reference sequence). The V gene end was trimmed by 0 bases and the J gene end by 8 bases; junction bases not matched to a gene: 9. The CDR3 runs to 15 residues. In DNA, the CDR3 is TGCAGTGCTAGAGAGGATCGGACAGGGTTGGACATTCAGTACTTC. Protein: CSAREDRTGLDIQYF.

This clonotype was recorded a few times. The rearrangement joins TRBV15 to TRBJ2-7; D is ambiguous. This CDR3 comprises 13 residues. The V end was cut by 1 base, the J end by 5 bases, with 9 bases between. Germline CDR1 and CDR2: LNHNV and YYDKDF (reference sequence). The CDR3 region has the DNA TGTGCCACCAGCAGAGGTTTGGGTAACGAGCAGTACTTC. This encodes CATSRGLGNEQYF.

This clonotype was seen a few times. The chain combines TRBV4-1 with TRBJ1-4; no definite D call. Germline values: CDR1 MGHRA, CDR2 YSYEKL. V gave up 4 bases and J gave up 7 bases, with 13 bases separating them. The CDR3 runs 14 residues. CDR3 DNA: TGCGCCAGCAGCCCGCCCTGGGGTCGTGAAAAACTGTTTTTT. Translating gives CASSPPWGREKLFF.

The CDR3 DNA is TGTGCCTGGAGGACTAGCGGCTACTCCTACAATGAGCAGTTCTTC. This encodes CAWRTSGYSYNEQFF. The chain employs TRBV30 and TRBJ2-1; 9 bases agree with TRBD2. Per germline, CDR1 GTSNPN and CDR2 SVGIG (reference sequence). The CDR3 contains 15 residues. V lost 3 bases, J lost 0 bases, and 3 bases stayed unmatched.

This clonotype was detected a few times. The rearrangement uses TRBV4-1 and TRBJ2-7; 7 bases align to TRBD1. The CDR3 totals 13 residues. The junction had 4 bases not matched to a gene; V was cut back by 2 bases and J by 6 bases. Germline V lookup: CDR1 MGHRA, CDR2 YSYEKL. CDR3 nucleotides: TGCGCCAGCAGCCAACTGACAGGGTTCGAGCAGTACGTC. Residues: CASSQLTGFEQYV.

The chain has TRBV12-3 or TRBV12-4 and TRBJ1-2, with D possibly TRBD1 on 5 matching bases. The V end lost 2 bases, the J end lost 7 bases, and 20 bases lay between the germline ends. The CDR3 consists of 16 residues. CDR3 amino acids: CASSLLGGRAFSGYTF. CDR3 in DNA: TGTGCCAGCAGTTTACTGGGCGGCAGGGCATTCTCTGGCTACACCTTC.

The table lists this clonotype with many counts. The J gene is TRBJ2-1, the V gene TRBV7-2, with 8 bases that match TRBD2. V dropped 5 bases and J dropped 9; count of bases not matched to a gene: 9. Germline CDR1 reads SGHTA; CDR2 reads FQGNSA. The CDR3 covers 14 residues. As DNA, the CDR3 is TGTGCCAGCAGCCCCCACCGGGGGGGCGCTGAGCAGTTCTTC. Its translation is CASSPHRGGAEQFF.

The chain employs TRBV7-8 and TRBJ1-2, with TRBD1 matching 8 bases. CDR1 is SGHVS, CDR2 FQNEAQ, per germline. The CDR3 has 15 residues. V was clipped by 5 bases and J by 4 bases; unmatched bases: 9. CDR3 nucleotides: TGTGCCAGCAGCCGACAGGGGCCCGACTTCTATGGCTACACCTTC. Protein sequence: CASSRQGPDFYGYTF.

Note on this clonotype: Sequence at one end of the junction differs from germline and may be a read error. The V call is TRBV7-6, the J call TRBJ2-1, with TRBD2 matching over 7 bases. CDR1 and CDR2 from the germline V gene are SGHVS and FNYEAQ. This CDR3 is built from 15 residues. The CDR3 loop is CPSSRSGVAYNEQFF. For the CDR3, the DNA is TGTCCCAGCAGCCGCAGCGGGGTGGCCTACAATGAGCAGTTCTTC.

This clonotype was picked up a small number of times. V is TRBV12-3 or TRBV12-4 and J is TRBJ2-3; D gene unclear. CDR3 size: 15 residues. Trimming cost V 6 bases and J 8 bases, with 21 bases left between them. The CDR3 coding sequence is TGTGCCAGCAGCGTCCCGGCCGGTGGGTTTGCTACGCAGTATTTT. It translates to CASSVPAGGFATQYF.

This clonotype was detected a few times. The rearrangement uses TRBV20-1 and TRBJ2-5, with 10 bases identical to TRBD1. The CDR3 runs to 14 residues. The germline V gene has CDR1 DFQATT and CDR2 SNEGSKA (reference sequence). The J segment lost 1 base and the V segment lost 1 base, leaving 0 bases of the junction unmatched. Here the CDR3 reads CSARGDRGQETQYF. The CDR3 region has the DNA TGCAGTGCTAGAGGGGACAGGGGCCAAGAGACCCAGTACTTC.

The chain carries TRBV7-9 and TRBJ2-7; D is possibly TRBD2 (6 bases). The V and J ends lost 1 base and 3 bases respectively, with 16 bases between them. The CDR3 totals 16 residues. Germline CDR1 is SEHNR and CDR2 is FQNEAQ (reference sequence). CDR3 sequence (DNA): TGTGCCAGCAGCTTAGTGGATCTGGCGGGACTCTACGAGCAGTACTTC. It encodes CASSLVDLAGLYEQYF.

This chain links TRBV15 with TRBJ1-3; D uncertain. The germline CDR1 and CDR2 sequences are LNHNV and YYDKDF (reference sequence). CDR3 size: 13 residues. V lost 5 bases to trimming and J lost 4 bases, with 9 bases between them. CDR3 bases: TGTGCCACCAGCGGAACACTCGGAAACACCATATATTTT. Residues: CATSGTLGNTIYF.

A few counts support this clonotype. Here the CDR3 DNA reads TGTGCCAGCAGTCCTTCCCAGGGGTGGGGGGTCGTTTCCCACACTGAAGCTTTCTTT. It translates to CASSPSQGWGVVSHTEAFF. This rearrangement joins TRBV27 to TRBJ1-1, with a weak D call TRBD1 (6 bases). CDR1 and CDR2 (germline): MNHEY, SMNVEV (reference sequence). There are 19 residues in the CDR3. V lost 5 bases and J 3 bases, leaving 28 bases between the germline ends.

In DNA form, the CDR3 reads TGTGCCAGCAGCTTTTCGGGGGAAACTGAAGCTTTCTTT. This translates into CASSFSGETEAFF. The genes are TRBV7-6 and TRBJ1-1, with D perhaps TRBD1 (5 bases). Germline lookup yields CDR1 SGHVS and CDR2 FNYEAQ. Deletions cut 3 bases from V and 5 bases from J, with 10 bases between. This CDR3 spans 13 amino acids. The whole variable domain, filled in from reference TRBV7-6 and TRBJ1-1, reads GAGVSQSPRYKVTKRGQDVALRCDPISGHVSLYWYRQALGQGPEFLTYFNYEAQQDKSGLPNDRFSAERPEGSISTLTIQRTEQRDSAMYRCASSFSGETEAFFGQGTRLTVV.

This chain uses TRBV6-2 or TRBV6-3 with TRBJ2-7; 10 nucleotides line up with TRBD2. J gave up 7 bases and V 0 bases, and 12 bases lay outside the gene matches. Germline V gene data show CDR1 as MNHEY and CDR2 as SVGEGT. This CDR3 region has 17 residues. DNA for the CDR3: TGTGCCAGCAGTTACTCTCCGACGGTGGGACTAGCGAAGGAGCAGTACGTC. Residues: CASSYSPTVGLAKEQYV.

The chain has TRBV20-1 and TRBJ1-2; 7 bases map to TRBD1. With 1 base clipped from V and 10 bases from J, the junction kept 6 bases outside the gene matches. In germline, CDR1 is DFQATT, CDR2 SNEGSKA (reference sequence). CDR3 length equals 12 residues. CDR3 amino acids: CSARGVGGDYTF. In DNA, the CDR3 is TGCAGTGCTAGAGGTGTAGGGGGCGACTACACCTTC.

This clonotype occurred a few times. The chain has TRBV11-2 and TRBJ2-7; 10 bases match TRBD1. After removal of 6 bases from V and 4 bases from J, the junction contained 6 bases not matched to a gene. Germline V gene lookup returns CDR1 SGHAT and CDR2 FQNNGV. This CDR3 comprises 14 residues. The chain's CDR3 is CASSMDRGVYEQYF. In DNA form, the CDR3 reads TGTGCCAGCAGTATGGACAGGGGGGTATACGAGCAGTACTTC.

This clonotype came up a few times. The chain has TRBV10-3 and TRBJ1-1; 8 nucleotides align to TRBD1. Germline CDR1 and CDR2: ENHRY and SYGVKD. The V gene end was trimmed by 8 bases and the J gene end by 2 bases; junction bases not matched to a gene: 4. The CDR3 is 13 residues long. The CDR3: CAILDRGNTEAFF. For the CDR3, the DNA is TGTGCCATCCTAGACAGGGGAAACACTGAAGCTTTCTTT.

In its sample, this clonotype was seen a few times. The CDR3 here is CASSLVSGSNTGELFF. The CDR3 region has the DNA TGCGCCAGCAGCTTGGTATCGGGGAGCAACACCGGGGAGCTGTTTTTT. The chain couples TRBV5-1 to TRBJ2-2, with a possible D match to TRBD2 (5 bases). The CDR3 extends over 16 amino acids. Trimming left V 0 bases short and J 2 bases short, with 11 bases between. CDR1 is SGHRS and CDR2 is YFSETQ in the germline V gene. Complete variable domain (other parts from reference TRBV5-1 and TRBJ2-2): KAGVTQTPRYLIKTRGQQVTLSCSPISGHRSVSWYQQTPGQGLQFLFEYFSETQRNKGNFPGRFSGRQFSNSRSEMNVSTLELGDSALYLCASSLVSGSNTGELFFGEGSRLTVL.

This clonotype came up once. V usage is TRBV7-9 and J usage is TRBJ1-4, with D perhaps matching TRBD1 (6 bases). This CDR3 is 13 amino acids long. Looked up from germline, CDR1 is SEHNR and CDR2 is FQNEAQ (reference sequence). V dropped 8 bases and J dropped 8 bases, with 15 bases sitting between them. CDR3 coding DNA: TGTGCCAGCGGCATAGGGGGGAGCGAAAAACTGTTTTTT. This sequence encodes CASGIGGSEKLFF.

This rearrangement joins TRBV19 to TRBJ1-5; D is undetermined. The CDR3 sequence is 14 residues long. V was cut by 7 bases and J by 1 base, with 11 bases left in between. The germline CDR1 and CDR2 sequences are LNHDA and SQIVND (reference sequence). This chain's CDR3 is CASTSGGSNQPQHF. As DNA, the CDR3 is TGTGCCAGTACCTCCGGAGGGAGCAATCAGCCCCAGCATTTT.

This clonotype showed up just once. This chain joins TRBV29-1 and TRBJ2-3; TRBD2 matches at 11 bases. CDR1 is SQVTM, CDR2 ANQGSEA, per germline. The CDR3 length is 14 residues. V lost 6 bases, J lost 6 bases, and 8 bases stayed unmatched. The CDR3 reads CSVLLAGEVDTQYF. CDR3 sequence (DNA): TGCAGCGTATTACTAGCGGGAGAGGTGGATACGCAGTATTTT.

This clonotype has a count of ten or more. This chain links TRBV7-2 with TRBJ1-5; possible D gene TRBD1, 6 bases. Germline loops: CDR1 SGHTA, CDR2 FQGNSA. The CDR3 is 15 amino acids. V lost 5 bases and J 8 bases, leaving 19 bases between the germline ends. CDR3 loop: CASSPGVGRVKPQHF. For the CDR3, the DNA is TGTGCCAGCAGCCCAGGGGTGGGCAGGGTGAAGCCCCAGCATTTT. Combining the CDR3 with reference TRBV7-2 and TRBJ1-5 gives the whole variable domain GAGVSQSPSNKVTEKGKDVELRCDPISGHTALYWYRQSLGQGLEFLIYFQGNSAPDKSGLPSDRFSAERTGGSVSTLTIQRTQQEDSAVYLCASSPGVGRVKPQHFGDGTRLSIL.

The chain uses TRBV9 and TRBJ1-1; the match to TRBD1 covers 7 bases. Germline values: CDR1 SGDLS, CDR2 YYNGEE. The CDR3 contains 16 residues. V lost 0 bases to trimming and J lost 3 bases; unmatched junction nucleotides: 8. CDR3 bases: TGTGCCAGCAGCGTAGCTCTTGACAGGGCAGACACTGAAGCTTTCTTT. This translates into CASSVALDRADTEAFF.

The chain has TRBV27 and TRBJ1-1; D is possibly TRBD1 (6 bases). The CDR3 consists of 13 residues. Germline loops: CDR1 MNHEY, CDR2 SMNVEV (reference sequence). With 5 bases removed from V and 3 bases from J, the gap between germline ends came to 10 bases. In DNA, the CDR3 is TGTGCCAGCAGTCCAACAGGGTACACTGAAGCTTTCTTT. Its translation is CASSPTGYTEAFF.

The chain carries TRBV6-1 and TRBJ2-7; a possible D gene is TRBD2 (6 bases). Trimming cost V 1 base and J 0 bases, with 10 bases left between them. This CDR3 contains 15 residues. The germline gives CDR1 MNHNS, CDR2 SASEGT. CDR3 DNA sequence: TGTGCCAGCAGTGAAGGGGTAGCGGACTCCTACGAGCAGTACTTC. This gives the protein CASSEGVADSYEQYF.

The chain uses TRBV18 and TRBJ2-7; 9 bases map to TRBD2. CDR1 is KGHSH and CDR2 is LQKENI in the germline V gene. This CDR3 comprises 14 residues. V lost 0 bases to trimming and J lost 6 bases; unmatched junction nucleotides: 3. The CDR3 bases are TGTGCCAGCTCACCACCGGCGGGAGGGGGCGAGCAGTACTTC. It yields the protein CASSPPAGGGEQYF. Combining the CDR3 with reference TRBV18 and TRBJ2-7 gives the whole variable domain NAGVMQNPRHLVRRRGQEARLRCSPMKGHSHVYWYRQLPEEGLKFMVYLQKENIIDESGMPKERFSAEFPKEGPSILRIQQVVRGDSAAYFCASSPPAGGGEQYFGPGTRLTVT.

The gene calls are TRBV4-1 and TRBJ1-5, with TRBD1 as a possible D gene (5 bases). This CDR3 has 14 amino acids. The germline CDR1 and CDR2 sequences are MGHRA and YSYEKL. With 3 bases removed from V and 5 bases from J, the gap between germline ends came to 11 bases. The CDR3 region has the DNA TGCGCCAGCAGCCACCCCCAGGGACATCAGCCCCAGCATTTT. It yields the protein CASSHPQGHQPQHF.

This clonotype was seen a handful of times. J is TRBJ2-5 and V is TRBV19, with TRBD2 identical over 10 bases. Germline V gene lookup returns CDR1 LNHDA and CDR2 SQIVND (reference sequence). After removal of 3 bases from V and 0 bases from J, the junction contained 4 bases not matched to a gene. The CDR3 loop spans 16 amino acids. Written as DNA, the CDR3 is TGTGCCAGTAGTATTTGGACTAGCGGTTACCAAGAGACCCAGTACTTC. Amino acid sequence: CASSIWTSGYQETQYF.